The following is a T cell receptor beta chain sequence with its context. As originally analysed: Reference gene primer amplification gave estimated nucleated cell counts. The data were produced by immunoSEQ multiplex PCR, yet TCRdb's version contains in-frame clones alone and is incomplete. The V and J calls and clone size were taken over from that table, and D and trimming were inferred from the DNA. Among approximately 20,000 clones, around 85% were seen once, and the ten largest hold under 75%. The sample comes from a study of blood T cell repertoires in COVID-19. As for the study in general: The United States, Italy and Spain were the sources of the acute and convalescent COVID-19 samples. T cells, B-cell-depleted T cells, or PBMCs provided the cDNA or gDNA that served as material.

V shed 4 bases and J shed 4 bases, with 10 bases lying between them. CDR3 length equals 13 residues. Germline V gives CDR1 LNHDA, CDR2 SQIVND (reference sequence). The sample consisted of peripheral blood. This rearrangement joins TRBV19 to TRBJ1-1; unclear D gene. This clonotype was sampled from an older man with acute or convalescent COVID-19. CDR3 region: CASSTVEGTEAFF. The CDR3 DNA sequence: TGTGCCAGTAGTACCGTGGAGGGCACTGAAGCTTTCTTT. The full variable domain, in which reference TRBV19 and TRBJ1-1 provide the parts outside the CDR3, is DGGITQSPKYLFRKEGQNVTLSCEQNLNHDAMYWYRQDPGQGLRLIYYSQIVNDFQKGDIAEGYSVSREKKESFPLTVTSAQKNPTAFYLCASSTVEGTEAFFGQGTRLTVV.